This TCR beta chain was sequenced during a study of T cell repertoires in cytomegalovirus infection (dated by TCRdb to between 2018 and 2021). Broadly, across the study: The peptide stimulations were aimed at well-studied HLA-B-restricted epitopes as well as recently identified HLA-C-restricted CMV epitopes, whose presentation resists viral immunomodulation. Because public TCR beta signatures pointed to carriage of CMV infection together with the matching HLA type, the HLA type of each donor mattered for the analysis.

Note on this clonotype: Its antigen is still unknown. Within one base of it there is no much larger clone, and no base qualities were kept.

Broad study findings and their caveats: The ex vivo response was dominated by HLA-C-restricted CMV-specific TCR beta clonotypes, which also provided the single most frequent clonotype in two of eight donors. In both this cohort and an independent roughly 350-donor cohort, the cumulative frequency of public TCR beta family members distinguished carriers of CMV infection plus the relevant HLA type.

Reading the label with the study, this specimen's treatment or condition is: in vitro stimulation with specific CMV peptide epitopes to enrich CMV-specific T cells. The sequencer listed for this sample is Illumina HiSeq 1500. Using fastp trimming at Q25 and MiXCR clonotype assembly, TCRdb reanalyzed the public sequencing data and kept in-frame beta chains. One record per CDR3 amino acid sequence lists the most common genes and DNA. The sample data list 300,000 to 400,000 distinct CDR3 sequences, and under 35% of these were observed just once. The ten largest clones take up over 15% of the sample. This sequence was found in a human donor in good health (CMV status not recorded). Some clones in this sample may be carry-over from other donors' samples. The material sequenced was cultured PBMCs, taken from culture after CMV antigen stimulation.

The CDR3 protein: CASSSRQGAIYSQPQHF. The sequence in DNA is TGTGCTTCGAGCTCCCGACAGGGGGCGATTTATTCTCAGCCCCAGCATTTT. The sequence is built from TRBV19 and TRBJ1-5; 10 of the junction bases match TRBD1. The CDR3 goes from the cysteine to the phenylalanine over 17 residues. Left in the record is the CDR3 DNA by itself, 51 bases read in frame from the first base. Taken from the germline V gene (reference sequence), the CDR1 and CDR2 loops are LNHDA and SQIVND.